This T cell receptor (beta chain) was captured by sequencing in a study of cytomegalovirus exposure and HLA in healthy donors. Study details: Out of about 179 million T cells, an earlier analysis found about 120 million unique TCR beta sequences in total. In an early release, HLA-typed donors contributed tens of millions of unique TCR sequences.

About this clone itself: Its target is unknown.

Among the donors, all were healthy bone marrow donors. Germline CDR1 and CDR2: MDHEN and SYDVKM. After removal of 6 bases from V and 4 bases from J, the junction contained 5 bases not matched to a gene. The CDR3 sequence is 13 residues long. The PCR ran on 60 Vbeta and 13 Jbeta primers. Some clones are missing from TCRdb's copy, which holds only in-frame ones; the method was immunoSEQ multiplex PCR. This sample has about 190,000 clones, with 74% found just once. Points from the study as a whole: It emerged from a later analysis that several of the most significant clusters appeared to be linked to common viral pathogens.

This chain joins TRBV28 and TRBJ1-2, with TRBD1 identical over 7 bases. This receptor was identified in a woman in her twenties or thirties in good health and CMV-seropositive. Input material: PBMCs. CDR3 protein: CASSSPGGYGYTF. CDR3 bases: TGTGCCAGCAGCTCTCCAGGGGGCTATGGCTACACCTTC.